One sample yielded the 7 T cell receptor beta chains listed below, sequenced in a study of cytomegalovirus exposure and HLA in healthy donors. PCR used 60 Vbeta primers and 13 Jbeta primers. The repertoire was sequenced with immunoSEQ multiplex PCR; TCRdb's copy has only in-frame clones and lacks some. The table has 99,000 or so clones, around 80% seen once. Material for sequencing was PBMCs. The receptors come from a woman younger than 35 in good health and CMV-seropositive.

This clone was seen once. This chain links TRBV6-5 with TRBJ2-7; 8 bases map to TRBD2. Germline V gives CDR1 MNHEY, CDR2 SVGAGI. Trimming removed 0 bases from V and 2 bases from J; junction bases left unmatched: 3. CDR3 length: 15 residues. CDR3 coding DNA: TGTGCCAGCAGTTACTCCCGGGAGGGCCCCTACGAGCAGTACTTC. The encoded protein is CASSYSREGPYEQYF.

The chain links TRBV5-4 to TRBJ2-3; the match to TRBD2 covers 12 bases. CDR3 length: 16 amino acids. V trimming: 3 bases; J trimming: 3 bases; junction bases outside the gene matches: 5. The germline V gene encodes CDR1 SGHNT and CDR2 YYREEE (reference sequence). Here the CDR3 DNA reads TGTGCCAGCAGCTCCAAAACTAGCGGGAGGACAGATACGCAGTATTTT. This sequence encodes CASSSKTSGRTDTQYF.

This clone came up once. The V call is TRBV7-3, the J call TRBJ2-2; TRBD2 matches 11 bases. J lost 6 bases, V lost 2 bases, and 2 bases had no gene match. This CDR3 spans 15 amino acids. The germline gives CDR1 SGHTA, CDR2 FQGTGA. CDR3 region: CASSLGGLAAGELFF. The CDR3 DNA follows: TGTGCCAGCAGCTTAGGGGGACTAGCGGCCGGGGAGCTGTTTTTT.

The rearrangement joins TRBV15 to TRBJ2-3; tentative D call: TRBD2 (5 bases). V was trimmed by 4 bases and J by 3 bases, leaving 5 bases between them. The CDR3 covers 12 residues. CDR1 is LNHNV and CDR2 is YYDKDF in the germline V gene (reference sequence). DNA of the CDR3: TGTGCCACCAGCACGGGAACAGATACGCAGTATTTT. Its translation is CATSTGTDTQYF.

This clone was counted a single time. The rearrangement joins TRBV5-1 to TRBJ2-7, with 7 positions matching TRBD2. Per the germline V gene, CDR1 is SGHRS and CDR2 is YFSETQ. The V segment lost 0 bases and the J segment 4 bases; nucleotides outside the gene matches: 4. The CDR3 runs 14 residues. CDR3 coding DNA: TGCGCCAGCAGCTTGGTCGATAGCGGGTACGAGCAGTACTTC. As protein: CASSLVDSGYEQYF.

The chain links TRBV11-2 to TRBJ1-6; 7 bases agree with TRBD1. This CDR3 region has 14 residues. The V gene's germline CDR1 is SGHAT and CDR2 FQNNGV. The junction had 6 bases not matched to a gene; V was cut back by 4 bases and J by 9 bases. The CDR3 sequence is CASSSTGSISPLHF. DNA of the CDR3: TGTGCCAGCAGCTCGACAGGGTCCATTTCACCCCTCCACTTT.

The V and J genes are TRBV7-2 and TRBJ2-1; maybe TRBD1 (6 bases). In germline, CDR1 is SGHTA, CDR2 FQGNSA. The V end lost 5 bases, the J end lost 0 bases, and 8 bases lay between the germline ends. CDR3 length: 14 amino acids. CDR3 nucleotide sequence: TGTGCCAGCAGCCGAGGGGGCTCCTACAATGAGCAGTTCTTC. It encodes CASSRGGSYNEQFF. Variable domain in full (rest from reference TRBV7-2 and TRBJ2-1): GAGVSQSPSNKVTEKGKDVELRCDPISGHTALYWYRQSLGQGLEFLIYFQGNSAPDKSGLPSDRFSAERTGGSVSTLTIQRTQQEDSAVYLCASSRGGSYNEQFFGPGTRLTVL.